Following are 9 T cell receptor beta chains from one sample sequenced in a study of PD-1 blockade in classical Hodgkin lymphoma. The repertoire was sequenced with immunoSEQ multiplex PCR; TCRdb's copy has only in-frame clones and lacks some. The sample contains about 33,000 clones, around 68% of which appear only once. The time point is: cycle 4 day 1 (C4D1), after 6 weeks of nivolumab. There was relapse after autologous stem cell transplantation in every patient, and there was variation in brentuximab vedotin exposure. The source was peripheral blood mononuclear cells (PBMCs), collected before the fourth cycle of nivolumab. Receptor source: a human donor with classical Hodgkin lymphoma.

The chain joins TRBV6-5 to TRBJ2-2; D not resolved. The ends were cut back, 7 bases at V and 13 bases at J, with 19 bases in the middle. Per germline, CDR1 MNHEY and CDR2 SVGAGI. The CDR3 loop spans 13 amino acids. The CDR3: CASTALDALGLFF. The CDR3, as DNA: TGTGCCAGCACGGCCTTGGACGCTCTCGGGCTGTTTTTT.

This clone was counted only a few times. The chain combines TRBV28 with TRBJ1-2; TRBD1 matches 8 bases. V dropped 6 bases and J dropped 1; count of bases not matched to a gene: 13. The CDR3 covers 17 residues. CDR1 and CDR2 from the germline V gene are MDHEN and SYDVKM. CDR3 in DNA: TGTGCCAGCAGCAAACAGGGGGTAGGGAATCATAACTATGGCTACACCTTC. As protein: CASSKQGVGNHNYGYTF.

The genes are TRBV7-3 and TRBJ2-3; TRBD2 matches at 8 bases. The CDR3 consists of 15 residues. Germline trimming cut 5 bases from V and 4 bases from J; bases unmatched to any gene: 8. Germline-derived CDR1 and CDR2 are SGHTA and FQGTGA. DNA for the CDR3: TGTGCCAGCAGCCGGAGCGGGAGTAACGCAGATACGCAGTATTTT. Its translation: CASSRSGSNADTQYF.

This clone was counted between two and nine times. The rearrangement links TRBV6-5 to TRBJ2-1, with TRBD2 as a possible D gene (6 bases). V shed 2 bases and J shed 5 bases, with 10 bases lying between them. The CDR3 is 14 residues long. Germline CDR1 MNHEY, CDR2 SVGAGI. In nucleotides, the CDR3 is TGTGCCAGCAGTTACGGTGGGGGGAACAATGAGCAGTTCTTC. Translated, it gives CASSYGGGNNEQFF.

The count of this clone is one. The chain has TRBV9 and TRBJ2-2; TRBD2 matches 7 bases. Germline-derived CDR1 and CDR2 are SGDLS and YYNGEE. CDR3 size: 15 residues. The V gene end was trimmed by 3 bases and the J gene end by 6 bases; junction bases not matched to a gene: 8. The CDR3 sequence: CASSAWQGGAGELFF. CDR3 nucleotide sequence: TGTGCCAGCAGCGCCTGGCAGGGAGGGGCCGGGGAGCTGTTTTTT.

J is TRBJ1-4 and V is TRBV27; 7 bases are a match to TRBD1. The CDR3 loop spans 12 amino acids. Germline loops: CDR1 MNHEY, CDR2 SMNVEV (reference sequence). V trimming: 5 bases; J trimming: 8 bases; junction bases outside the gene matches: 2. The CDR3 coding sequence is TGTGCCAGCAGTAGACAGGGAGAAAAACTGTTTTTT. Translating it yields CASSRQGEKLFF.

The V and J genes are TRBV29-1 and TRBJ2-4; a possible D gene is TRBD1 (5 bases). CDR1 SQVTM and CDR2 ANQGSEA come from the germline V gene. V was clipped by 6 bases and J by 1 base, with 10 bases between them. This CDR3 contains 13 residues. CDR3 region: CSVGPGAKNIQYF. CDR3 sequence (DNA): TGCAGCGTGGGGCCCGGGGCCAAAAACATTCAGTACTTC.

This sequence joins TRBV27 and TRBJ2-4, with 7 bases identical to TRBD2. Germline V gene data show CDR1 as MNHEY and CDR2 as SMNVEV (reference sequence). After removal of 3 bases from V and 6 bases from J, the junction contained 2 bases not matched to a gene. This CDR3 is built from 13 residues. The CDR3 DNA reads as TGTGCCAGCAGTTTGGTAGCGGGAAACATTCAGTACTTC. Its translation is CASSLVAGNIQYF.

This chain links TRBV19 with TRBJ1-1, with 7 nucleotides matching TRBD1. CDR1 is LNHDA, CDR2 SQIVND, per germline (reference sequence). This CDR3 region has 15 residues. V gave up 4 bases and J gave up 1 base; unmatched junction bases: 6. The CDR3 sequence is CASSTPDRWNTEAFF. The DNA for the CDR3 is TGTGCCAGTAGTACCCCGGACAGGTGGAACACTGAAGCTTTCTTT.